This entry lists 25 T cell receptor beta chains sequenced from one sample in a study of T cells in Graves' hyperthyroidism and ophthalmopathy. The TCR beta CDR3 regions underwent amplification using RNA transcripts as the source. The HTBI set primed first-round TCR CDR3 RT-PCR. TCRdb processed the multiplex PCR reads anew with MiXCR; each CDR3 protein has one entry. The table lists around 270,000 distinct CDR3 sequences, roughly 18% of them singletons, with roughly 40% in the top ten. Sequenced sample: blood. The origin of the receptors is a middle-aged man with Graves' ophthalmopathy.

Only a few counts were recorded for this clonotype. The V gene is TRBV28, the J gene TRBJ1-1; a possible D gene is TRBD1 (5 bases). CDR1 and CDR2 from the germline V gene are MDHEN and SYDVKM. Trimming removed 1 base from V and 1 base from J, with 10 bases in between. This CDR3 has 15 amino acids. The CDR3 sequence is CASSLYRDGNTEAFF. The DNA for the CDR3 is TGTGCCAGCAGTTTATATAGGGACGGGAACACTGAAGCTTTCTTT.

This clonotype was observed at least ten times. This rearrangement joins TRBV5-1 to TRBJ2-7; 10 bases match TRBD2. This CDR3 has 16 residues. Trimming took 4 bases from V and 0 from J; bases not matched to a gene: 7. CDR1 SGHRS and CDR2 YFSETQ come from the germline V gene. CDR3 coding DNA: TGCGCCAGCAGCGACCCCGGGACTAGCGCCTCCTACGAGCAGTACTTC. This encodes CASSDPGTSASYEQYF.

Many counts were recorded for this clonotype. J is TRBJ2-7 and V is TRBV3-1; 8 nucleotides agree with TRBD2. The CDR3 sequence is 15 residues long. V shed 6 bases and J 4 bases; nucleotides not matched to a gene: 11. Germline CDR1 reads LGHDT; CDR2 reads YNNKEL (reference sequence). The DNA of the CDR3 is TGTGCCAGCAGTCCCTCCGGGACTAGGGAGTACGAGCAGTACTTC. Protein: CASSPSGTREYEQYF.

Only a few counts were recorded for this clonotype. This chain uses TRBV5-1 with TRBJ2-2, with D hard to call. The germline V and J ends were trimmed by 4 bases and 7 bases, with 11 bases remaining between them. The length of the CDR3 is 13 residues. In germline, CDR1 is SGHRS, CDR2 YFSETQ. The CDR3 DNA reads TGCGCCAGCAGCCATGGGCGAGACGGGGAGCTGTTTTTT. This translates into CASSHGRDGELFF.

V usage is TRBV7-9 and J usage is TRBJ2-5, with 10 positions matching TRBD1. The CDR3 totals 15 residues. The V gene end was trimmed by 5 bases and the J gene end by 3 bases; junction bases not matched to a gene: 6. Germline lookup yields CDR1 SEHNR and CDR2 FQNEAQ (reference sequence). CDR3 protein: CASSPRTGGKETQYF. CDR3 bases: TGTGCCAGCAGCCCACGGACAGGGGGAAAAGAGACCCAGTACTTC.

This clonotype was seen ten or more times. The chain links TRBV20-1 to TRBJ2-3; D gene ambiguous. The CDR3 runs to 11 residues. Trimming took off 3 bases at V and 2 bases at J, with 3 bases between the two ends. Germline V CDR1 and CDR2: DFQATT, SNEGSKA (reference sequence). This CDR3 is CSARYTDTQYF. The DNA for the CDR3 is TGCAGTGCTAGGTACACAGATACGCAGTATTTT.

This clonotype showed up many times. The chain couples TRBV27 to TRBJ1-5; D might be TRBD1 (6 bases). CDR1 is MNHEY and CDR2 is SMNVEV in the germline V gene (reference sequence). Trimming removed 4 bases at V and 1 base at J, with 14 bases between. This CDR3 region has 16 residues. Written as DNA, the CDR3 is TGTGCCAGCAGTTCATTGTCTACAGGGAGCAATCAGCCCCAGCATTTT. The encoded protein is CASSSLSTGSNQPQHF.

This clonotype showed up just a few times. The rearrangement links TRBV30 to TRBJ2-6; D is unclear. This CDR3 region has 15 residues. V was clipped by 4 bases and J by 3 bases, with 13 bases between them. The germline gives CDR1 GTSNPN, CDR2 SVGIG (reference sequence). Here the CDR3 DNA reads TGTGCCTGGACAGGCATTAACGGTGGGGCCAACGTCCTGACTTTC. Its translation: CAWTGINGGANVLTF.

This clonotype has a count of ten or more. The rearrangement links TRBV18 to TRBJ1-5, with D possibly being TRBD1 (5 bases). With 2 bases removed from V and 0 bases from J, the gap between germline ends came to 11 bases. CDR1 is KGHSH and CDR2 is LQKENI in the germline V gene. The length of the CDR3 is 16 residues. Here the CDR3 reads CASSPSATDSNQPQHF. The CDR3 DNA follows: TGTGCCAGCTCACCATCCGCGACAGATAGCAATCAGCCCCAGCATTTT.

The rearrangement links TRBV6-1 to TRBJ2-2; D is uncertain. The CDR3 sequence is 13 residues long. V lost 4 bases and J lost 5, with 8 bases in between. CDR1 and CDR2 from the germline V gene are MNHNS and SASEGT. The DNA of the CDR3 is TGTGCCAGCAGTGGCACAGTGACCGGGGAGCTGTTTTTT. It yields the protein CASSGTVTGELFF.

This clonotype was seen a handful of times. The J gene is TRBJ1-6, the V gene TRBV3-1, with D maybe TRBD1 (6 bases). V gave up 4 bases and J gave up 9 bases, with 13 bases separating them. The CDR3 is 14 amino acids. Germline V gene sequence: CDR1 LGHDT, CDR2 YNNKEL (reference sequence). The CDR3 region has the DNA TGTGCCAGCAGCCTCGACAGGAGTGGTTCACCCCTCCACTTT. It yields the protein CASSLDRSGSPLHF.

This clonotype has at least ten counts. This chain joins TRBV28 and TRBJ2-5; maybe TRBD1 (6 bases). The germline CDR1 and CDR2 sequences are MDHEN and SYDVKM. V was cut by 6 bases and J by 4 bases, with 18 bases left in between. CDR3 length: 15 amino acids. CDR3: CASSPPGRGRETQYF. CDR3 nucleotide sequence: TGTGCCAGCAGCCCCCCCGGCAGGGGCAGAGAGACCCAGTACTTC.

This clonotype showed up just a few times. CDR3 sequence reads: CASTLGSTDTQYF. The CDR3 coding sequence is TGTGCCAGCACCCTTGGATCCACAGATACGCAGTATTTT. This sequence joins TRBV7-3 and TRBJ2-3, with D uncertain. The CDR3 is made up of 13 amino acids. Trimming left V 7 bases short and J 2 bases short, with 10 bases between. Germline CDR1 SGHTA, CDR2 FQGTGA.

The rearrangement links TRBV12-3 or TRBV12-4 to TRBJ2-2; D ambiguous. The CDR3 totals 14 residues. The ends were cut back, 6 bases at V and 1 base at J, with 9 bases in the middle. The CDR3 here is CASRLRLNTGELFF. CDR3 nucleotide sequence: TGTGCCAGCAGGCTACGTTTGAACACCGGGGAGCTGTTTTTT.

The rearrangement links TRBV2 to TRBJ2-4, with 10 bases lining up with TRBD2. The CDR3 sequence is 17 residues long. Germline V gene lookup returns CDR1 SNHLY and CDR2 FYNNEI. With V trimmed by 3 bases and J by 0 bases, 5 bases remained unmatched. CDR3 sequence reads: CASSETSGFLAKNIQYF. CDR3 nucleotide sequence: TGTGCCAGCAGTGAGACTAGCGGGTTTCTAGCCAAAAACATTCAGTACTTC.

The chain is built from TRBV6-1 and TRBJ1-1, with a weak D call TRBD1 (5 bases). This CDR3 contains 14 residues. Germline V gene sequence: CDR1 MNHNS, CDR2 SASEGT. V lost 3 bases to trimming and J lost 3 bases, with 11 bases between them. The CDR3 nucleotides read TGTGCCAGCAGTGACAGGGCTAGGTACACTGAAGCTTTCTTT. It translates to CASSDRARYTEAFF.

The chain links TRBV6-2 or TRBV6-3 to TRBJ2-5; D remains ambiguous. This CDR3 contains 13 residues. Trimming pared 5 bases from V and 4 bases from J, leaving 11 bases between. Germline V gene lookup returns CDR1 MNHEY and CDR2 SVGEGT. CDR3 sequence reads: CASSGVWRETQYF. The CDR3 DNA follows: TGTGCCAGCAGTGGAGTCTGGAGAGAGACCCAGTACTTC.

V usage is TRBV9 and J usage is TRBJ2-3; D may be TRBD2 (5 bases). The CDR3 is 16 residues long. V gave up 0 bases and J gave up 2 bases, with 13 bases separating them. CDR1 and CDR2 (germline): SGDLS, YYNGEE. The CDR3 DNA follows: TGTGCCAGCAGCGTAGCGGGAAATACCCCCACAGATACGCAGTATTTT. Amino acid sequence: CASSVAGNTPTDTQYF.

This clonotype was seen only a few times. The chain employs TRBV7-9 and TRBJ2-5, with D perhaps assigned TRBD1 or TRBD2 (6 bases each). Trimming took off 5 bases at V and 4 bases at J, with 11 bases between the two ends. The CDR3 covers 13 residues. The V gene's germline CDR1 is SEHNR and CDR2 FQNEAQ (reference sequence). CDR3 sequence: CASSRSGAETQYF. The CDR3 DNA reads TGTGCCAGCAGCCGTTCGGGGGCAGAGACCCAGTACTTC.

The CDR3 DNA sequence: TGCAGCGTTAAGGAGCAGGGCACCGGGGAGCTGTTTTTT. Translating gives CSVKEQGTGELFF. V usage is TRBV29-1 and J usage is TRBJ2-2; D perhaps matches TRBD1 (5 bases). From germline, CDR1 is SQVTM and CDR2 ANQGSEA. V was trimmed by 5 bases and J by 4 bases, leaving 11 bases between them. This CDR3 has 13 residues.

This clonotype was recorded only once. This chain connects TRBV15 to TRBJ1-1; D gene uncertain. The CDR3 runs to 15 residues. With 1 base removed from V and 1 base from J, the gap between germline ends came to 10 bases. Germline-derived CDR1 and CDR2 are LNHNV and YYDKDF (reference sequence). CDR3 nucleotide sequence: TGTGCCACCAGCAGAGTAATCATTCGGAACACTGAAGCTTTCTTT. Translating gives CATSRVIIRNTEAFF. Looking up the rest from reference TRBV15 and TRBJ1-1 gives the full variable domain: DAMVIQNPRYQVTQFGKPVTLSCSQTLNHNVMYWYQQKSSQAPKLLFHYYDKDFNNEADTPDNFQSRRPNTSFCFLDIRSPGLGDTAMYLCATSRVIIRNTEAFFGQGTRLTVV.

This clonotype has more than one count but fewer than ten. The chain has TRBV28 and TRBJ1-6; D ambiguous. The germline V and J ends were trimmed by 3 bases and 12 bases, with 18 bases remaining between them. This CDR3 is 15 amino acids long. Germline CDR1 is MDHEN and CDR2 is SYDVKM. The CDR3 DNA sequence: TGTGCCAGCAGTTTGGCTATGGCAGCCAACGTACCCCTCCACTTT. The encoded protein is CASSLAMAANVPLHF. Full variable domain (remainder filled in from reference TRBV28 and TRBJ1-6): DVKVTQSSRYLVKRTGEKVFLECVQDMDHENMFWYRQDPGLGLRLIYFSYDVKMKEKGDIPEGYSVSREKKERFSLILESASTNQTSMYLCASSLAMAANVPLHFGNGTRLTVT.

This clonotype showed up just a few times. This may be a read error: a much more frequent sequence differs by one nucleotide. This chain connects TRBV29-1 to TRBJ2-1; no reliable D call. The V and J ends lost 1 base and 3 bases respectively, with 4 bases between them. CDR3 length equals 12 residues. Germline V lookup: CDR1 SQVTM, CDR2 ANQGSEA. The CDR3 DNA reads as TGCAGCGTTGAAGCGGGCTACAATGAGCAGTTCTTC. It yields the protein CSVEAGYNEQFF.

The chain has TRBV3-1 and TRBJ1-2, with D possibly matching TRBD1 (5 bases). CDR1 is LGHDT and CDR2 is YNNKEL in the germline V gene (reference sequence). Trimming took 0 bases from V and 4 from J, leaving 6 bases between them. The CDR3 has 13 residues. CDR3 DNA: TGTGCCAGCAGCCAAGAGACAGTCTATGGCTACACCTTC. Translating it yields CASSQETVYGYTF.

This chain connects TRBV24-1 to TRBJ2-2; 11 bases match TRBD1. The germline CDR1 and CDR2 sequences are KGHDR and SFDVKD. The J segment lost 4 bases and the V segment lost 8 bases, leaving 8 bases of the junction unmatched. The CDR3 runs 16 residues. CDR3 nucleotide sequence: TGTGCCACCATCTCAATAGGGACAGGGGGCACCGGGGAGCTGTTTTTT. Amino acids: CATISIGTGGTGELFF.